The rows below give T cell receptor beta chains drawn from one sample of a study of spatial heterogeneity in lung cancer. TCRdb called the 5' RACE reads again in MiXCR, with one record for every CDR3 protein. The table has about 21,000 distinct CDR3 sequences, approximately 4.5% seen once. The sequencing here drew on PBMCs, taken at surgery. The receptors stem from a male donor with early-stage non-small cell lung cancer. CDR3s leave out the opening cysteine and the closing phenylalanine or tryptophan. The order of the fields is V gene, clone size, CDR3 protein. Clone size is shown for a subset of rows, as once, few, many or a class of expanded clone.

TRBV7-2,many,ASSLGDRDFEKLF
TRBV7-8,-,ANSARGITGELF
TRBV4-3,many,ASSQGVSTYEQY
TRBV19,many,ASSDAGFTDTQY
TRBV11-2,medium-sized,ASSRAGLPSTDTQY
TRBV7-9,many,ASSLGPEGGANVLT
TRBV6-5,many,ASSYSRGYEQY
TRBV12-3/TRBV12-4,many,ASSKTGGNEKLF
TRBV6-5,medium-sized,ASSYKVTGELF
TRBV15,many,ATSRNQGDRDDEQF
TRBV3-1,few,ASSQNGGNEKLF
TRBV5-1,many,ASSPEGLSEQF
TRBV25-1,many,ASSDFRETQY
TRBV30,many,AWELAGATGELF
TRBV5-6,-,ASSPGTGFYEQY
TRBV5-1,many,ASSLVGGNEKLF
TRBV6-5,medium-sized,ASSAGTANSPLH
TRBV20-1,many,SARDRLLPYNEQF
TRBV29-1,medium-sized,SVGSQPNYGYT
TRBV20-1,many,SAQAGDGYT
TRBV29-1,many,SVGVSGRGWQF
TRBV18,many,ASSPLPRQGASYNEQF
TRBV30,many,AWGSGTRRGEQF
TRBV10-2,many,ASGLAGDYEQY